This T cell receptor beta chain derives from a study of blood T cell repertoires in COVID-19. About the study: From T cells, B-cell-depleted T cells, or PBMCs came the material, which was cDNA or gDNA.

Residents of 20 to 25 US areas, aged roughly 18 to 89 years, made up the participants. Cohort placement rested on clinical history that participants reported themselves. Assay: immunoSEQ multiplex PCR; the TCRdb copy retains only in-frame clones and omits some. In the table there are approximately 260,000 clones, roughly 87% of which are singletons. Material: PBMCs or T cells enriched from blood (not recorded which). The receptor's source is a woman aged 25 to 39 with acute COVID-19.

DNA of the CDR3: TGTGCCTGGACTCAAGGACCGGGACAGGGATTCTATGGCTACACCTTC. Its translation: CAWTQGPGQGFYGYTF. The chain couples TRBV30 to TRBJ1-2; 9 bases are shared with TRBD1. Germline V gives CDR1 GTSNPN, CDR2 SVGIG (reference sequence). With 4 bases clipped from V and 4 bases from J, the junction kept 13 bases outside the gene matches. CDR3 length: 16 amino acids. The whole variable domain, remainder taken from reference TRBV30 and TRBJ1-2, is SQTIHQWPATLVQPVGSPLSLECTVEGTSNPNLYWYRQAAGRGLQLLFYSVGIGQISSEVPQNLSASRPQDRQFILSSKKLLLSDSGFYLCAWTQGPGQGFYGYTFGSGTRLTVV.